This TCR beta chain is from a study of shared clonotypes between healthy human individuals. Findings and limits, study-wide: Shared across several donors were around 5% of the naive CD4 clonotypes. Memory subsets had estimated richness that was generally smaller than that of naive subsets.

Remarks on this clone: Its target is unknown.

Using 200 ng DNA, about 30,000 T cell genomes, the sorted-subset replicate PCRs were run. Assay: immunoSEQ multiplex PCR; the TCRdb copy retains only in-frame clones and omits some. The sample consists of around 2.1 million clones, 90% to 95% of them appearing once. This CDR3 region has 17 residues. Germline V gives CDR1 MNHEY, CDR2 SMNVEV (reference sequence). The V end lost 5 bases, the J end lost 0 bases, and 17 bases lay between the germline ends. Positively selected for CCR7, the CD45RO-negative cells used as naive CD8 cells excluded terminally differentiated effector memory CD45RA+ cells. Everyone who donated was a Caucasian adult who lived in Nashville, Tennessee.

Sequencing was done on a sample of naive CD8+ T cells from PBMCs. The sequence derives from a man between 18 and 35 years old in good health. Some clones in this sample may be carry-over from other donors' samples. The chain joins TRBV27 to TRBJ2-1, with TRBD2 as a possible D gene (5 bases). The CDR3 DNA sequence: TGTGCCAGCAGTCCGCCCCGGGGAGTCAACTCCTACAATGAGCAGTTCTTC. Translating gives CASSPPRGVNSYNEQFF.